This TCR beta chain originates from a study of control samples from healthy donors and cancer patients. Produced via immunoSEQ multiplex PCR; TCRdb's table is partial and in-frame only. Seen here are 200,000 to 250,000 clones, roughly 94% observed once, and the top ten hold about 1.6%. Germline assignment: CDR1 SGHDT and CDR2 YYEEEE. The CDR3 loop spans 14 amino acids. V shed 2 bases and J shed 4 bases, with 11 bases lying between them. This chain uses TRBV5-6 with TRBJ2-3; D is undetermined. This receptor was taken from a man in his forties or fifties in good health. Sequencing was done on a sample of blood. As DNA, the CDR3 is TGTGCCAGCAGCTTTTATACAGTGGCAGATACGCAGTATTTT. Amino acid sequence: CASSFYTVADTQYF. The full variable domain, in which reference TRBV5-6 and TRBJ2-3 provide the parts outside the CDR3, is DAGVTQSPTHLIKTRGQQVTLRCSPKSGHDTVSWYQQALGQGPQFIFQYYEEEERQRGNFPDRFSGHQFPNYSSELNVNALLLGDSALYLCASSFYTVADTQYFGPGTRLTVL.